This T cell receptor beta chain comes out of a study of Ad26.COV2.S vaccination and SARS-CoV-2 variants. The study, taken as a whole, reports: Recipients of either vaccine or placebo displayed similar breadth of non-spike TCRs.

The CDR3 totals 16 residues. Germline CDR1 is SGHDN and CDR2 is FVKESK. J lost 4 bases, V lost 0 bases, and 3 bases had no gene match. Method: immunoSEQ multiplex PCR; TCRdb's copy keeps in-frame clones and lacks some. The data show 430,000 or so clones, about 93% seen once. This clone was counted a single time. The antigen remains unidentified. Treatment indicated: roughly 19 received Ad26.COV2.S at low or high dose, single or two shots; about 5 received placebo; per-sample allocation not given. The investigators took samples on day 63 after the first vaccine or placebo injection. This sample comprised peripheral blood, obtained in a trial of Ad26.COV2.S vaccine versus placebo. The chain joins TRBV14 to TRBJ2-1, with 10 positions matching TRBD2. This clonotype originated in a person between 18 and 65 years old who received the Ad26.COV2.S COVID-19 vaccine or a placebo. Here the CDR3 reads CASSQERLAGYNEQFF. CDR3 nucleotide sequence: TGTGCCAGCAGCCAAGAACGACTAGCGGGTTACAATGAGCAGTTCTTC.